Given below is one TCR beta chain in context. This record belongs to a study of blood T cells in healthy people across ages. A sample-barcoded 5' primer and a J-beta primer mix were used in a second PCR of about 7 to 11 cycles. From the 5' RACE reads, TCRdb called clonotypes with MiXCR, one entry per CDR3 protein. Among roughly 1.4 million distinct CDR3 sequences listed, around 59% were seen once. The CDR3 totals 16 residues. With V trimmed by 5 bases and J by 7 bases, 16 bases remained unmatched. The rearrangement links TRBV12-3 or TRBV12-4 to TRBJ1-2; TRBD1 matches at 7 bases. This receptor was obtained from a man younger than 35 in good health. The sequenced sample was blood. CDR3 in DNA: TGTGCCAGCAGTCCCCAAAGCAGGGGGGACGACTGTGGCTACACCTTC. It encodes CASSPQSRGDDCGYTF.